These T cell receptor beta chains were read from a single sample in a study of patients and donors after allogeneic stem cell transplantation. Via MiXCR, TCRdb re-called the RT-PCR reads, giving one row per CDR3 protein. The sample holds about a million distinct CDR3 sequences, about a sixth seen once. Sequences were obtained from blood, either unsorted or a sorted T cell fraction (not recorded which). Every receptor here comes from a human donor who was either an allogeneic HSCT recipient or a stem cell or donor lymphocyte infusion donor (not recorded which). It is not recorded whose cells these are; they may come from a transplant donor. The CDR3 runs from the conserved cysteine through the conserved F or W. D genes are given only for firm matches. Clone sizes are given selectively: once, few, many, or a class where the clone is expanded.

>.|few|TRBV18|TRBJ2-1
CASSPGAMGEQFF
TGTGCCAGCTCACCAGGAGCGATGGGTGAGCAGTTCTTC
>TRBD2|.|TRBV20-1|TRBJ2-1
CSARFAGVGWVNNEQFF
TGCAGTGCTAGATTTGCGGGAGTGGGGTGGGTTAACAATGAGCAGTTCTTC
>.|few|TRBV6-1|TRBJ2-3
CASSREPSTDTQYF
TGTGCCAGCAGCCGGGAACCGAGCACAGATACGCAGTATTTT
>.|few|TRBV12-3/TRBV12-4|TRBJ2-1
CATGGRSSEQFF
TGTGCCACTGGCGGCCGTAGCAGTGAGCAGTTCTTC
>TRBD1|few|TRBV7-2|TRBJ2-7
CASSLAGQGTSYEQYF
TGTGCCAGCAGCTTAGCCGGACAGGGAACTTCCTACGAGCAGTACTTC
>TRBD1|.|TRBV12-3/TRBV12-4|TRBJ2-3
CASSRQGRGDTQYF
TGTGCCAGCAGCCGACAGGGGAGAGGAGATACGCAGTATTTT
>TRBD1|.|TRBV4-1|TRBJ1-4
CASQHPGTGGDEKLFF
TGCGCCAGCCAGCACCCCGGGACAGGGGGCGATGAAAAACTGTTTTTT
>TRBD1|few|TRBV11-1|TRBJ2-6
CASSPGTGPNLGANVLTF
TGTGCCAGCAGCCCAGGGACAGGTCCGAACCTTGGGGCCAACGTCCTGACTTTC
>TRBD1|few|TRBV30|TRBJ2-3
CAWLPGQGADTQYF
TGTGCCTGGCTACCGGGACAGGGGGCAGATACGCAGTATTTT
>.|.|TRBV6-5|TRBJ2-2
CASSYEGGPTGELFF
TGTGCCAGCAGTTACGAGGGGGGCCCCACCGGGGAGCTGTTTTTT
>TRBD1|once|TRBV4-1|TRBJ2-4
CASSQVRDRGAKNIQYF
TGCGCCAGCAGCCAAGTCCGGGACAGGGGAGCCAAAAACATTCAGTACTTC
>TRBD1|.|TRBV10-3|TRBJ1-2
CAISNSGGSYGYTF
TGTGCCATCAGCAATTCAGGGGGGAGCTATGGCTACACCTTC
>.|few|TRBV4-3|TRBJ2-3
CASSQDRTSSTDTQYF
TGCGCCAGCAGCCAAGATAGGACGTCTAGCACAGATACGCAGTATTTT
>.|.|TRBV9|TRBJ2-3
CASSSRLVDTQYF
TGTGCCAGCAGCTCCCGACTGGTAGATACGCAGTATTTT
>TRBD2|few|TRBV7-9|TRBJ2-2
CASIMTSGMPGELFF
TGTGCCAGCATCATGACTAGCGGGATGCCCGGGGAGCTGTTTTTT
>.|.|TRBV6-5|TRBJ1-1
CASSYSGLTEAFF
TGTGCCAGCAGTTACTCAGGGCTCACTGAAGCTTTCTTT
>.|few|TRBV4-2|TRBJ1-5
CASSQGSREGQPQHF
TGTGCCAGCAGCCAAGGATCCAGGGAGGGTCAGCCCCAGCATTTT
>.|few|TRBV4-2|TRBJ2-7
CASSQDLRNEQYF
TGTGCCAGCAGCCAAGATCTGAGGAACGAGCAGTACTTC
>.|.|TRBV15|TRBJ1-3
CATTTPYF
TGTGCCACCACCACCCCATATTTT
>TRBD2|many|TRBV15|TRBJ2-3
CATSRKGLDDTDTQYF
TGTGCCACCAGCAGGAAAGGACTAGATGACACAGATACGCAGTATTTT
>.|.|TRBV12-3/TRBV12-4|TRBJ1-2
CASSLKGGRGYTF
TGTGCCAGCAGTTTAAAGGGAGGAAGGGGCTACACCTTC
>TRBD1|.|TRBV30|TRBJ1-1
CAWSERYRGRQNTEAFF
TGTGCCTGGAGTGAAAGATACAGGGGGAGACAGAACACTGAAGCTTTCTTT
>.|.|TRBV7-9|TRBJ1-1
CASSLVPGRRREAFF
TGTGCCAGCAGCTTAGTGCCGGGACGTAGGAGAGAAGCTTTCTTT
>TRBD2|.|TRBV29-1|TRBJ2-1
CSVDVGTSTNEQFF
TGCAGCGTTGATGTCGGGACTAGCACCAATGAGCAGTTCTTC
>TRBD1|few|TRBV13|TRBJ2-3
CASSLGRLGQLGASTDTQYF
TGTGCCAGCAGCTTAGGCCGACTGGGACAGCTCGGTGCTAGCACAGATACGCAGTATTTT
>TRBD2|.|TRBV7-3|TRBJ2-7
CASSSNGLAGDEQYF
TGTGCCAGCAGCTCAAACGGACTAGCGGGAGACGAGCAGTACTTC
>.|.|TRBV4-3|TRBJ1-6
CASSQEMGGSSYNSPLHF
TGCGCCAGCAGCCAAGAGATGGGCGGCAGCTCCTATAATTCACCCCTCCACTTT
>.|few|TRBV12-3/TRBV12-4|TRBJ1-4
CASRLGGGGATNEKLFF
TGTGCCAGCCGCCTGGGGGGAGGTGGAGCAACTAATGAAAAACTGTTTTTT
>.|few|TRBV12-3/TRBV12-4|TRBJ2-5
CASSLRSFQETQYF
TGTGCCAGCAGTTTGAGAAGCTTCCAAGAGACCCAGTACTTC
>.|few|TRBV12-3/TRBV12-4|TRBJ2-2
CASSLAARVDMNTGELFF
TGTGCCAGCAGTTTAGCGGCAAGGGTGGATATGAACACCGGGGAGCTGTTTTTT
>.|.|TRBV6-5|TRBJ1-1
CASSYWGAGSMNTEAFF
TGTGCCAGCAGTTACTGGGGGGCAGGGAGTATGAACACTGAAGCTTTCTTT
>TRBD1|few|TRBV18|TRBJ1-1
CASSPDRVRSTEAFF
TGTGCCAGCTCACCCGACAGGGTACGAAGCACTGAAGCTTTCTTT
>.|.|TRBV28|TRBJ2-1
CASREPDSSYNEQFF
TGTGCCAGCCGGGAGCCCGATAGCTCCTACAATGAGCAGTTCTTC
>.|few|TRBV5-1|TRBJ2-7
CASSRDTRPSYEQYF
TGCGCCAGCAGCCGGGACACAAGACCCTCCTACGAGCAGTACTTC
>TRBD1|.|TRBV20-1|TRBJ1-5
CSALGGGQLLRQPQHF
TGCAGTGCCCTGGGGGGGGGACAGTTGTTACGGCAGCCCCAGCATTTT
>.|.|TRBV7-9|TRBJ1-6
CASSSPRGNSPLHF
TGTGCCAGCAGTTCCCCCCGGGGAAATTCACCCCTCCACTTT
>.|.|TRBV24-1|TRBJ2-3
CATSDLGALGTDTQYF
TGTGCCACCAGTGATTTGGGAGCCCTTGGCACAGATACGCAGTATTTT
>.|few|TRBV12-3/TRBV12-4|TRBJ2-3
CASSLRQRTDTQYF
TGTGCCAGCAGTTTACGACAGCGCACAGATACGCAGTATTTT
>TRBD1|.|TRBV2|TRBJ2-7
CASSEWDRGYEQYF
TGTGCCAGCAGTGAATGGGACAGGGGCTACGAGCAGTACTTC
>.|few|TRBV25-1|TRBJ1-4
CASSADKVATNEKLFF
TGTGCCAGCAGTGCCGATAAAGTTGCAACTAATGAAAAACTGTTTTTT